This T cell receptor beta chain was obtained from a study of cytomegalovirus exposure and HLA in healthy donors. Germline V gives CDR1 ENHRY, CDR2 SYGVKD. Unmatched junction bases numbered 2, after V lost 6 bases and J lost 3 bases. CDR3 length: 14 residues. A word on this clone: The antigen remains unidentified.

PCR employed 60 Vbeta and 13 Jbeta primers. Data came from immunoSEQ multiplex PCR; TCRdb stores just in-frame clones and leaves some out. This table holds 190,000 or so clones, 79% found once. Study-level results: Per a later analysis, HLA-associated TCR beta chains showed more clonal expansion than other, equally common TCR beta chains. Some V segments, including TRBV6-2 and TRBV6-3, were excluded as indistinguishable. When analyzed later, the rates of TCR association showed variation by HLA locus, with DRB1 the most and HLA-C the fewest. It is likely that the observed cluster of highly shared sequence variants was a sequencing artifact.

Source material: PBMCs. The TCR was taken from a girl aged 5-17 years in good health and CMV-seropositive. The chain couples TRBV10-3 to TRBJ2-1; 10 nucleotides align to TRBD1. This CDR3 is CAIRRDRGYNEQFF. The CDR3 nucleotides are TGTGCCATCAGAAGGGACAGGGGCTACAATGAGCAGTTCTTC.